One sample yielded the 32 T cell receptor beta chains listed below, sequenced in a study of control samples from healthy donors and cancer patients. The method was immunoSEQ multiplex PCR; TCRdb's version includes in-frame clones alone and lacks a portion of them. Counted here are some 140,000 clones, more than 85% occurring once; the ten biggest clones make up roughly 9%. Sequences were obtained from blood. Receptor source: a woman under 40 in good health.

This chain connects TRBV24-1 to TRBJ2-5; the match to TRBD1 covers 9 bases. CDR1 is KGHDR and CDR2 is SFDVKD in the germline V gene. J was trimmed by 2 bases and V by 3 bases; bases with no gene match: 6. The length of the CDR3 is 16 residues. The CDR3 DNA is TGTGCCACCAGTGATATACAGGGGGCGACGCAAGAGACCCAGTACTTC. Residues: CATSDIQGATQETQYF.

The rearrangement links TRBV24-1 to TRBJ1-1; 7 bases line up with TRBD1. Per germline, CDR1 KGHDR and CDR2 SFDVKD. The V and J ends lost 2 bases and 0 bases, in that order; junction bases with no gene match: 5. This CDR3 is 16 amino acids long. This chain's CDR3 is CATSDWDSQMNTEAFF. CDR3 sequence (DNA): TGTGCCACCAGTGATTGGGACAGCCAGATGAACACTGAAGCTTTCTTT.

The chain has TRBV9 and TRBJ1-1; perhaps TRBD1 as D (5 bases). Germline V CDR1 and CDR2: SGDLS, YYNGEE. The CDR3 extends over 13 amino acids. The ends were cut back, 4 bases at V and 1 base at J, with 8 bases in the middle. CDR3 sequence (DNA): TGTGCCAGCAGCTTCACAGGGAACACTGAAGCTTTCTTT. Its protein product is CASSFTGNTEAFF. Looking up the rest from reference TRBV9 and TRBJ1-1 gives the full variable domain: DSGVTQTPKHLITATGQRVTLRCSPRSGDLSVYWYQQSLDQGLQFLIQYYNGEERAKGNILERFSAQQFPDLHSELNLSSLELGDSALYFCASSFTGNTEAFFGQGTRLTVV.

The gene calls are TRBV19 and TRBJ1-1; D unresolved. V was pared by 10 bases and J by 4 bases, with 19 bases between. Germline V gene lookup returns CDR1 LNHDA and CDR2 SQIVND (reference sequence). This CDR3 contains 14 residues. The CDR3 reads CAIKKYRTSTEAFF. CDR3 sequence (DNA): TGTGCCATAAAGAAATATAGGACCTCCACTGAAGCTTTCTTT.

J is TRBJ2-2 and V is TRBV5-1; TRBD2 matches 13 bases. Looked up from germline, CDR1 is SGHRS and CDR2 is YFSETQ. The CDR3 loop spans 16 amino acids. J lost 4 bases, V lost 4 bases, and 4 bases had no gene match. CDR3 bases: TGCGCCAGCAGCCCAGGACTAGCGGGAGTCACCGGGGAGCTGTTTTTT. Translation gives CASSPGLAGVTGELFF. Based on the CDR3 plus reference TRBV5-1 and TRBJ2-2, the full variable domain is KAGVTQTPRYLIKTRGQQVTLSCSPISGHRSVSWYQQTPGQGLQFLFEYFSETQRNKGNFPGRFSGRQFSNSRSEMNVSTLELGDSALYLCASSPGLAGVTGELFFGEGSRLTVL.

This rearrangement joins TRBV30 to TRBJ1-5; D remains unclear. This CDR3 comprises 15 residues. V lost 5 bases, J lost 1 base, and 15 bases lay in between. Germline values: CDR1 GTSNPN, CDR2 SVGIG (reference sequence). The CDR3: CAWQKEGVSNQPQHF. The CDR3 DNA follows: TGTGCCTGGCAGAAGGAGGGAGTGAGCAATCAGCCCCAGCATTTT.

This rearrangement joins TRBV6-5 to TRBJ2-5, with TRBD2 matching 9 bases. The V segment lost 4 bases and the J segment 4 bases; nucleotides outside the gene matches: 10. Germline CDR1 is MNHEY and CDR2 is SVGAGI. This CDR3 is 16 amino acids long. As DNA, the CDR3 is TGTGCCAGCAGTTCGGATCTAGCGGGAATCGGAGAGACCCAGTACTTC. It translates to CASSSDLAGIGETQYF.

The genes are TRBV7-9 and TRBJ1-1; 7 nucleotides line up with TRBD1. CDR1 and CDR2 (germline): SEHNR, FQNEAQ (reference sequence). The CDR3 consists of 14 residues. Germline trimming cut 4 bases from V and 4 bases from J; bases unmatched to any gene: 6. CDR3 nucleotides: TGTGCCAGCAGCTCACAGGGGTTCGGCACTGAAGCTTTCTTT. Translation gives CASSSQGFGTEAFF.

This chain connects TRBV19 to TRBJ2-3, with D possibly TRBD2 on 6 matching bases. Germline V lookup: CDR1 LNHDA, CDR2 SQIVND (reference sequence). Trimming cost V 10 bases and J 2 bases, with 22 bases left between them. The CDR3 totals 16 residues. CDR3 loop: CANTLGTSWITDTQYF. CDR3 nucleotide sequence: TGTGCCAACACCCTGGGAACTAGCTGGATCACAGATACGCAGTATTTT.

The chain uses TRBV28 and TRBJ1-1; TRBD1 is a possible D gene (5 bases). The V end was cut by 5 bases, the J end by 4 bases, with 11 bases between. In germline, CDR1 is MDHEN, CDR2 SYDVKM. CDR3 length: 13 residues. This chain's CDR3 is CASSPRQLTEAFF. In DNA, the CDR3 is TGTGCCAGCAGTCCTCGACAGCTCACTGAAGCTTTCTTT.

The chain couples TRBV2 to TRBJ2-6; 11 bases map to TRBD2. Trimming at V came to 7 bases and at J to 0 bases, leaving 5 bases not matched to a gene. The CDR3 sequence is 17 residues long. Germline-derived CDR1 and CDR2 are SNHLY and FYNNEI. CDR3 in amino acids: CASTLTSGSSGANVLTF. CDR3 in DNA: TGTGCCAGCACCCTTACTAGCGGGAGCTCTGGGGCCAACGTCCTGACTTTC. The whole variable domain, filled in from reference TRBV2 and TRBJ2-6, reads EPEVTQTPSHQVTQMGQEVILRCVPISNHLYFYWYRQILGQKVEFLVSFYNNEISEKSEIFDDQFSVERPDGSNFTLKIRSTKLEDSAMYFCASTLTSGSSGANVLTFGAGSRLTVL.

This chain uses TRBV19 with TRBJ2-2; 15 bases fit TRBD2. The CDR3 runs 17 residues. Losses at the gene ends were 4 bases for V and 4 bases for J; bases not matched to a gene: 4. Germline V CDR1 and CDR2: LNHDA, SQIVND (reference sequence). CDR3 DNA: TGTGCCAGTAGTACGGGACTAGCGGGAGGTTCCACCGGGGAGCTGTTTTTT. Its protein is CASSTGLAGGSTGELFF.

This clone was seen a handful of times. This CDR3 reads CASSRNRDEKLFF. The CDR3 nucleotides are TGTGCCAGCAGCCGAAACAGGGATGAAAAACTGTTTTTT. The chain employs TRBV7-9 and TRBJ1-4, with D perhaps TRBD1 (6 bases). CDR3 length equals 13 residues. V dropped 5 bases and J dropped 6 bases, with 10 bases sitting between them. The germline gives CDR1 SEHNR, CDR2 FQNEAQ (reference sequence).

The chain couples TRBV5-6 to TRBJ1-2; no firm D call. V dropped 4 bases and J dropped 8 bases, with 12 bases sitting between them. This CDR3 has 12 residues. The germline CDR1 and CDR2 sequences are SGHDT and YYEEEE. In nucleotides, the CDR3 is TGTGCCAGCAGCCCGCCCGGAAGGGGCTACACCTTC. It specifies CASSPPGRGYTF. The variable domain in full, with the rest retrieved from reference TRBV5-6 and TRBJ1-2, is DAGVTQSPTHLIKTRGQQVTLRCSPKSGHDTVSWYQQALGQGPQFIFQYYEEEERQRGNFPDRFSGHQFPNYSSELNVNALLLGDSALYLCASSPPGRGYTFGSGTRLTVV.

CDR3 nucleotides: TGTGCCAGCAGCGCACTCGGGGACACAAGCTCCTACGAGCAGTACTTC. It translates to CASSALGDTSSYEQYF. The rearrangement uses TRBV5-5 and TRBJ2-7, with D possibly matching TRBD1 (6 bases). V shed 4 bases and J shed 0 bases, with 17 bases lying between them. CDR3 size: 16 residues. In germline, CDR1 is SGHKS, CDR2 YYEKEE (reference sequence).

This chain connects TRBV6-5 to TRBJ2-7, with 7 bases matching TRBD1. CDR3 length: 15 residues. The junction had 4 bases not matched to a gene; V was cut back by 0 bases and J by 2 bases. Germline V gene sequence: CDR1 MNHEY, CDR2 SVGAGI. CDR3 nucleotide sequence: TGTGCCAGCAGTTACTCGACAGGGAACCCCTACGAGCAGTACTTC. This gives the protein CASSYSTGNPYEQYF.

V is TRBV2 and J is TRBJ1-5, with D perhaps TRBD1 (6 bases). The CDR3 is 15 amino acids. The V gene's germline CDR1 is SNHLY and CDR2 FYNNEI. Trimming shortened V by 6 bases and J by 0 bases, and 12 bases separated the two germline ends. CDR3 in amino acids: CASSLDRFSNQPQHF. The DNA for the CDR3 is TGTGCCAGCAGCCTTGACAGGTTTAGCAATCAGCCCCAGCATTTT.

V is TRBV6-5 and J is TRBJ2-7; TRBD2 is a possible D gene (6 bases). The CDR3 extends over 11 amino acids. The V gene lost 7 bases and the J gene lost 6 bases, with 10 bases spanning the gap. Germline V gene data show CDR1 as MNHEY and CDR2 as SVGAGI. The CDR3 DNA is TGTGCCAGCATTATGGGGGGCGAGCAGTACTTC. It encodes CASIMGGEQYF.

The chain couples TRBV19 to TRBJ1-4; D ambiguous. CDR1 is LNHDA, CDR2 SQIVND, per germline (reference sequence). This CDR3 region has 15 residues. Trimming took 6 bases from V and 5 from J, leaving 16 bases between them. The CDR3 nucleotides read TGTGCCAGTAGGAACGTAAACAGTCCGAATGAAAAACTGTTTTTT. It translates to CASRNVNSPNEKLFF.

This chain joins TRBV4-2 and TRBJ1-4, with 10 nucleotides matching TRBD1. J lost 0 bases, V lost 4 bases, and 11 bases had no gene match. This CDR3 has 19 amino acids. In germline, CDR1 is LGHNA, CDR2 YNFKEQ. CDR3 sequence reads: CASSPPLDRGRTTNEKLFF. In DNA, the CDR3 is TGTGCCAGCAGCCCCCCCCTCGACAGGGGGCGAACAACTAATGAAAAACTGTTTTTT.

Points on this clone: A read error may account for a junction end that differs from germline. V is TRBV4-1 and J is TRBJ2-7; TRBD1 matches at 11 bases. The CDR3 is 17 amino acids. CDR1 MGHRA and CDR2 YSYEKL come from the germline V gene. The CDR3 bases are TGCGCCAGCAGCCAAGATTTATTCCGGGACAGGGGGTCGGGGATGCACTTC. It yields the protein CASSQDLFRDRGSGMHF.

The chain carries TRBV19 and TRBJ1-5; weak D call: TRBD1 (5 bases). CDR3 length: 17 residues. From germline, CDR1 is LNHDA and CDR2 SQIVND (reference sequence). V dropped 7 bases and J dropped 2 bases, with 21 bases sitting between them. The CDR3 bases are TGTGCCAGTAAGCAAGGTGCTCAACGGGGGGGCAATCAGCCCCAGCATTTT. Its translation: CASKQGAQRGGNQPQHF.

The CDR3 protein is CASSFKQETQYF. The CDR3 coding sequence is TGTGCCAGCAGCTTTAAGCAAGAGACCCAGTACTTC. This chain links TRBV3-1 (or the pseudogene TRBV3-2) with TRBJ2-5; D gene unclear. Trimming left V 5 bases short and J 2 bases short, with 6 bases between. In germline, CDR1 is LGHDT, CDR2 YNNKEL (reference sequence). This CDR3 region has 12 residues.

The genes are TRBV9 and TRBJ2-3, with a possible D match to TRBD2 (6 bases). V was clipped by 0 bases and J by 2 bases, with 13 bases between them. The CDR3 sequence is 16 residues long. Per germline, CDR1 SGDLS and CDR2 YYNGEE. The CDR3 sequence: CASSVESGQITDTQYF. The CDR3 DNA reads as TGTGCCAGCAGCGTAGAGAGCGGGCAGATCACAGATACGCAGTATTTT.

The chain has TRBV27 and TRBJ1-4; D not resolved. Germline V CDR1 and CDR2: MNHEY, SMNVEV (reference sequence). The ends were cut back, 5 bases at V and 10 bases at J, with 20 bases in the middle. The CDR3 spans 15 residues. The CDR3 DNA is TGTGCCAGCAGTCCCCGGCGGACGGCCTTTGGAAAACTGTTTTTT. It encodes CASSPRRTAFGKLFF.

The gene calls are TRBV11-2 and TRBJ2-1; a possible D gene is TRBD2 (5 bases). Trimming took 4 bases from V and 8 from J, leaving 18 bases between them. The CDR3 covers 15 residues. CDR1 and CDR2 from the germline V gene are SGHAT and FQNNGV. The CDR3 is CASSSHPGEDHEQFF. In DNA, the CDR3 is TGTGCCAGCAGCTCCCACCCCGGGGAAGATCATGAGCAGTTCTTC.

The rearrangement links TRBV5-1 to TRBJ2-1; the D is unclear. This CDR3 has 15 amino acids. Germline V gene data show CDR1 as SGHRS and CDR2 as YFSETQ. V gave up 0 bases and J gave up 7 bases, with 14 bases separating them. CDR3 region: CASSLAGGQWNEQFF. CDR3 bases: TGCGCCAGCAGCTTGGCCGGTGGGCAGTGGAATGAGCAGTTCTTC.

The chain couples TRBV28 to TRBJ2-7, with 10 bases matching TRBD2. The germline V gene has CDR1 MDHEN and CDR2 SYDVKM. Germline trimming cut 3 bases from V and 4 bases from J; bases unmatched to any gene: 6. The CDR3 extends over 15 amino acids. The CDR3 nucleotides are TGTGCCAGCAGTTTTCCTAGCGGGAGTTGGTACGAGCAGTACTTC. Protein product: CASSFPSGSWYEQYF.

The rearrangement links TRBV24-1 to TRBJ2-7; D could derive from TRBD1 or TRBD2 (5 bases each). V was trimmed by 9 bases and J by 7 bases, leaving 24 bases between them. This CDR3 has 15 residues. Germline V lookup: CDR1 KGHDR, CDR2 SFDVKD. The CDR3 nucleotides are TGTGCCACCTCATCCCACCGGGACGCCTTACGTGAGCAGTACTTC. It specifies CATSSHRDALREQYF.

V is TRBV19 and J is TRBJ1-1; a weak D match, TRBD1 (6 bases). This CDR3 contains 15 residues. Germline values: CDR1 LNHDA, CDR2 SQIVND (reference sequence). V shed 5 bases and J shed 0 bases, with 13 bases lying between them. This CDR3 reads CASSSTGVMNTEAFF. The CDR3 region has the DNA TGTGCCAGTAGTTCGACAGGAGTAATGAACACTGAAGCTTTCTTT. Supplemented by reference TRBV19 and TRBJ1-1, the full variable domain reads DGGITQSPKYLFRKEGQNVTLSCEQNLNHDAMYWYRQDPGQGLRLIYYSQIVNDFQKGDIAEGYSVSREKKESFPLTVTSAQKNPTAFYLCASSSTGVMNTEAFFGQGTRLTVV.

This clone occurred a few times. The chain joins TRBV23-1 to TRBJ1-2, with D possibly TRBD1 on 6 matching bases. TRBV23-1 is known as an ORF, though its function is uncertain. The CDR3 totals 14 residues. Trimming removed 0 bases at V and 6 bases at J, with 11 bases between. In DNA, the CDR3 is TGCGCCAGCAGTCAATCGGACGGGGGCCATGGCTACACCTTC. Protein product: CASSQSDGGHGYTF.

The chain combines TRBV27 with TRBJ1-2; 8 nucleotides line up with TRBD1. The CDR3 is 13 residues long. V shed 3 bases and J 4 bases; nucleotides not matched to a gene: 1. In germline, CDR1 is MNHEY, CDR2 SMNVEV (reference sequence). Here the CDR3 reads CASSFTGGYGYTF. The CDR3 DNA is TGTGCCAGCAGTTTTACAGGGGGCTATGGCTACACCTTC.